The 19 T cell receptor beta chains below were found in one sample sequenced in a study of CD8 T cells in ankylosing spondylitis. TCRdb recomputed calls from the 5' RACE reads with MiXCR, one row per CDR3 protein. The table shows fewer than 200,000 distinct CDR3 sequences, with 18% occurring only once. Material: blood, either unsorted or a sorted T cell fraction (not recorded which). Source of these receptors: a male donor under 30 with ankylosing spondylitis or in good health (not recorded which).

The table lists this clonotype with many counts. The gene calls are TRBV28 and TRBJ1-5; 8 bases align to TRBD1. The V segment lost 8 bases and the J segment 7 bases; nucleotides outside the gene matches: 4. Per the germline V gene, CDR1 is MDHEN and CDR2 is SYDVKM. The length of the CDR3 is 12 residues. CDR3 loop: CASQQGGQPQHF. The CDR3 nucleotides are TGTGCCAGCCAACAGGGGGGCCAGCCCCAGCATTTT.

This clonotype was recorded many times. The rearrangement uses TRBV5-1 and TRBJ2-1, with D unclear. Trimming removed 0 bases at V and 11 bases at J, with 9 bases between. The CDR3 contains 12 residues. Germline CDR1 reads SGHRS; CDR2 reads YFSETQ. CDR3 in DNA: TGCGCCAGCAGCTTGGCGAGCGCCCAGCAGTTCTTC. Translation: CASSLASAQQFF. The full variable domain, rest sourced from reference TRBV5-1 and TRBJ2-1, is KAGVTQTPRYLIKTRGQQVTLSCSPISGHRSVSWYQQTPGQGLQFLFEYFSETQRNKGNFPGRFSGRQFSNSRSEMNVSTLELGDSALYLCASSLASAQQFFGPGTRLTVL.

This clonotype was seen ten or more times. The chain joins TRBV5-1 to TRBJ2-7, with 8 bases matching TRBD2. From germline, CDR1 is SGHRS and CDR2 YFSETQ. CDR3 size: 15 residues. J gave up 3 bases and V 5 bases, and 10 bases lay outside the gene matches. The CDR3 here is CASREGSGLGYEQYF. The CDR3, as DNA: TGCGCCAGCAGAGAAGGTTCGGGACTAGGCTACGAGCAGTACTTC.

Many counts were recorded for this clonotype. This sequence joins TRBV5-1 and TRBJ2-7, with a weak D call TRBD1 (5 bases). Trimming shortened V by 4 bases and J by 1 base, and 12 bases separated the two germline ends. CDR1 is SGHRS and CDR2 is YFSETQ in the germline V gene. The CDR3 length is 14 residues. The CDR3 reads CASSLKDTSYEQYF. For the CDR3, the DNA is TGCGCCAGCAGCCTAAAGGACACGTCCTACGAGCAGTACTTC.

This clonotype was seen ten or more times. The chain recombines TRBV12-3 or TRBV12-4 with TRBJ2-3; 9 nucleotides line up with TRBD2. V shed 5 bases and J 3 bases; nucleotides not matched to a gene: 6. The CDR3 is 15 residues long. CDR3 coding DNA: TGTGCCAGCAGTCAGAGCGGGAGGTCGACAGATACGCAGTATTTT. Translating it yields CASSQSGRSTDTQYF.

This clonotype has a count of ten or more. The chain links TRBV12-3 or TRBV12-4 to TRBJ2-2; TRBD2 aligns across 8 bases. V lost 5 bases and J lost 6; bases outside the gene matches: 8. The CDR3 length is 15 residues. CDR3 protein: CASSPGLGSSGELFF. The CDR3 DNA reads TGTGCCAGCAGTCCGGGACTAGGATCCTCCGGGGAGCTGTTTTTT.

There are many counts of this clonotype. The V and J genes are TRBV5-1 and TRBJ2-1; 9 bases map to TRBD1. Germline trimming cut 3 bases from V and 6 bases from J; bases unmatched to any gene: 7. The CDR3 covers 15 residues. Germline lookup yields CDR1 SGHRS and CDR2 YFSETQ. CDR3 DNA: TGCGCCAGCAGCTCAACAGGGGGCGCAGGCAATGAGCAGTTCTTC. It translates to CASSSTGGAGNEQFF. Full variable domain (rest looked up from reference TRBV5-1 and TRBJ2-1): KAGVTQTPRYLIKTRGQQVTLSCSPISGHRSVSWYQQTPGQGLQFLFEYFSETQRNKGNFPGRFSGRQFSNSRSEMNVSTLELGDSALYLCASSSTGGAGNEQFFGPGTRLTVL.

This clonotype was counted ten times or more. The chain links TRBV5-1 to TRBJ1-2; D gene ambiguous. V was cut by 5 bases and J by 8 bases, with 16 bases left in between. The germline V gene has CDR1 SGHRS and CDR2 YFSETQ. CDR3 size: 13 residues. The CDR3 sequence is CASSPTSGNGYTF. CDR3 DNA sequence: TGCGCCAGCAGTCCCACGTCTGGAAACGGCTACACCTTC. The full variable domain, completed using reference TRBV5-1 and TRBJ1-2, is KAGVTQTPRYLIKTRGQQVTLSCSPISGHRSVSWYQQTPGQGLQFLFEYFSETQRNKGNFPGRFSGRQFSNSRSEMNVSTLELGDSALYLCASSPTSGNGYTFGSGTRLTVV.

This clonotype was observed many times. The chain recombines TRBV27 with TRBJ1-5, with unresolved D. The CDR3 spans 16 residues. V lost 3 bases and J lost 4, with 16 bases in between. CDR1 and CDR2 from the germline V gene are MNHEY and SMNVEV (reference sequence). The CDR3 is CASSLRVPEGNQPQHF. The CDR3 bases are TGTGCCAGCAGTTTGAGGGTCCCCGAGGGTAATCAGCCCCAGCATTTT.

The gene calls are TRBV29-1 and TRBJ2-1, with D tentatively TRBD1 or TRBD2 (6 bases each). This CDR3 region has 13 residues. Trimming shortened V by 8 bases and J by 0 bases, and 11 bases separated the two germline ends. The germline V gene encodes CDR1 SQVTM and CDR2 ANQGSEA. CDR3 region: CSIRGVSYNEQFF. CDR3 coding DNA: TGCAGCATAAGGGGGGTCTCCTACAATGAGCAGTTCTTC.

This clonotype was counted ten times or more. This chain uses TRBV7-9 with TRBJ2-1, with D perhaps matching TRBD1 (6 bases). Germline V gene data show CDR1 as SEHNR and CDR2 as FQNEAQ (reference sequence). The CDR3 length is 14 residues. V was pared by 2 bases and J by 7 bases, with 12 bases between. The CDR3 region has the DNA TGTGCCAGCAGCTTACATGGCAGGGGAAATGAGCAGTTCTTC. This gives the protein CASSLHGRGNEQFF.

This clonotype was recorded at least ten times. The gene calls are TRBV7-9 and TRBJ2-2; TRBD2 matches 9 bases. Germline lookup yields CDR1 SEHNR and CDR2 FQNEAQ (reference sequence). The CDR3 contains 16 residues. Trimming cost V 5 bases and J 6 bases; bases outside gene matches: 10. CDR3 bases: TGTGCCAGCAGCCCGAACCTAGCGGGAAGCTCCGGGGAGCTGTTTTTT. Protein: CASSPNLAGSSGELFF. Using reference TRBV7-9 and TRBJ2-2 for the parts outside the CDR3, the full variable domain is DTGVSQNPRHKITKRGQNVTFRCDPISEHNRLYWYRQTLGQGPEFLTYFQNEAQLEKSRLLSDRFSAERPKGSFSTLEIQRTEQGDSAMYLCASSPNLAGSSGELFFGEGSRLTVL.

The rearrangement links TRBV2 to TRBJ1-2, with D possibly matching TRBD1 (6 bases). CDR3 length: 14 amino acids. The ends were cut back, 8 bases at V and 7 bases at J, with 20 bases in the middle. Germline loops: CDR1 SNHLY, CDR2 FYNNEI. In DNA form, the CDR3 reads TGTGCCAGCGCACAAGAGACAGGCCAAGTTGGCTACACCTTC. It translates to CASAQETGQVGYTF. The variable domain in full, completed from reference TRBV2 and TRBJ1-2, reads EPEVTQTPSHQVTQMGQEVILRCVPISNHLYFYWYRQILGQKVEFLVSFYNNEISEKSEIFDDQFSVERPDGSNFTLKIRSTKLEDSAMYFCASAQETGQVGYTFGSGTRLTVV.

This clonotype was picked up many times. The V and J genes are TRBV27 and TRBJ1-2; no clear D. CDR3 length: 11 amino acids. CDR1 and CDR2 from the germline V gene are MNHEY and SMNVEV (reference sequence). The ends were cut back, 11 bases at V and 3 bases at J, with 10 bases in the middle. CDR3 region: CAAGSDYGYTF. The CDR3 DNA follows: TGTGCCGCGGGGTCCGACTATGGCTACACCTTC.

This clonotype has a count of ten or more. The rearrangement uses TRBV7-2 and TRBJ2-1; possibly TRBD1 for D (5 bases). V lost 3 bases to trimming and J lost 4 bases, with 7 bases between them. Germline CDR1 SGHTA, CDR2 FQGNSA. The CDR3 is 13 amino acids. The chain's CDR3 is CASSFGHYNEQFF. The CDR3 region has the DNA TGTGCCAGCAGCTTTGGACATTACAATGAGCAGTTCTTC.

This clonotype has a count of ten or more. This rearrangement joins TRBV12-3 or TRBV12-4 to TRBJ2-1; D is unclear. Trimming left V 3 bases short and J 4 bases short, with 25 bases between. The length of the CDR3 is 19 residues. The CDR3 here is CASSFYPLPDHKKYNEQFF. In DNA form, the CDR3 reads TGTGCCAGCAGTTTTTACCCACTGCCGGACCATAAAAAATACAATGAGCAGTTCTTC.

This clonotype showed up many times. This chain uses TRBV11-2 with TRBJ1-5; the D is unclear. V shed 5 bases and J shed 3 bases, with 14 bases lying between them. Germline CDR1 SGHAT, CDR2 FQNNGV. The CDR3 runs to 15 residues. CDR3 DNA sequence: TGTGCCAGCAGCACGAACGGAGCCTACAATCAGCCCCAGCATTTT. This gives the protein CASSTNGAYNQPQHF.

In this sample, this clonotype turned up many times. The genes are TRBV27 and TRBJ2-7, with 11 bases matching TRBD1. Looked up from germline, CDR1 is MNHEY and CDR2 is SMNVEV (reference sequence). Germline trimming cut 6 bases from V and 4 bases from J; bases unmatched to any gene: 8. CDR3 size: 15 residues. CDR3 sequence reads: CASRVGQGAGYEQYF. CDR3 nucleotides: TGTGCCAGCAGGGTCGGACAGGGGGCGGGGTACGAGCAGTACTTC.

This clonotype was picked up many times. The V and J genes are TRBV12-3 or TRBV12-4 and TRBJ2-1; no firm D call. The CDR3 covers 16 residues. V was pared by 2 bases and J by 0 bases, with 11 bases between. CDR3 sequence: CASSLLGFSSYNEQFF. The CDR3 DNA follows: TGTGCCAGCAGTTTACTAGGATTCAGCTCCTACAATGAGCAGTTCTTC.